These T cell receptor beta chains were read from a single sample in a study of blood T cell repertoires in COVID-19. The method was immunoSEQ multiplex PCR; TCRdb's version includes in-frame clones alone and lacks a portion of them. This table holds 130,000 to 150,000 clones, approximately 89% found once. Specimen: peripheral blood. These receptors were obtained from a woman aged 45 to 65 with acute or convalescent COVID-19. Each CDR3 is given with its conserved first and last residue. A D gene is named only where the DNA matches it firmly. Clone size is given for some rows only: seen once, a few or many times, or a class if the clone is expanded.

V	size	D	J	CDR3	DNA
TRBV10-3	NA	NA	TRBJ2-7	CAISESLTGRPYEQYF	TGTGCCATCAGTGAGTCGCTCACGGGAAGGCCCTACGAGCAGTACTTC
TRBV3-1/TRBV3-2	few	TRBD2	TRBJ2-5	CASSQGTSGGGVETQYF	TGTGCCAGCAGCCAAGGGACTAGCGGGGGGGGTGTAGAGACCCAGTACTTC
TRBV18	NA	NA	TRBJ2-1	CASSPRAGVTYNEQFF	TGTGCCAGCTCACCACGGGCAGGGGTCACCTACAATGAGCAGTTCTTC
TRBV29-1	NA	TRBD1	TRBJ2-5	CSVELGGRVETQYF	TGCAGCGTTGAACTAGGGGGCCGAGTAGAGACCCAGTACTTC
TRBV6-9	NA	NA	TRBJ1-1	CASSYARGNTEAFF	TGTGCCAGCAGTTATGCACGGGGAAACACTGAAGCTTTCTTT
TRBV10-1	NA	TRBD1	TRBJ1-2	CASSDGTGYDYTF	TGCGCCAGCAGTGACGGGACAGGGTACGACTACACCTTC
TRBV19	NA	TRBD1	TRBJ1-6	CASSLWTQGADNSPLHF	TGTGCCAGTAGTCTATGGACACAGGGGGCGGATAATTCACCCCTCCACTTT
TRBV6-5	NA	TRBD1	TRBJ1-6	CASSSPVPGQGSPLHF	TGTGCCAGCAGTTCCCCAGTCCCGGGACAGGGGTCACCCCTCCACTTT
TRBV5-1	NA	NA	TRBJ1-1	CASSLEGAGIFGNTEAFF	TGCGCCAGCAGCTTGGAAGGAGCTGGAATTTTCGGGAACACTGAAGCTTTCTTT
TRBV9	NA	TRBD1	TRBJ1-6	CASSPWGTDNSPLHF	TGTGCCAGCAGCCCCTGGGGGACAGATAATTCACCCCTCCACTTT
TRBV6-5	NA	TRBD2	TRBJ2-1	CAGEGRVNNEQFF	TGTGCCGGGGAGGGGAGGGTAAACAATGAGCAGTTCTTC
TRBV5-4	NA	TRBD1	TRBJ2-7	CASSLPGQGTYEQYF	TGTGCCAGCAGCTTGCCGGGACAGGGAACCTACGAGCAGTACTTC
TRBV5-4	NA	NA	TRBJ2-2	CASSRGAGELFF	TGTGCCAGCAGCCGGGGAGCCGGGGAGCTGTTTTTT
TRBV9	NA	NA	TRBJ2-7	CASSVGGDYEQYF	TGTGCCAGCAGCGTTGGCGGGGACTACGAGCAGTACTTC
TRBV15	NA	NA	TRBJ2-1	CATSRESPFGYNEQFF	TGTGCCACCAGCAGAGAGTCTCCATTCGGGTACAATGAGCAGTTCTTC
TRBV7-2	few	NA	TRBJ1-3	CASGTGSGNTIYF	TGTGCCAGCGGCACAGGATCTGGAAACACCATATATTTT
TRBV7-2	NA	TRBD2	TRBJ2-5	CASSLAPSGGVETQYF	TGTGCCAGCAGCTTAGCGCCTAGCGGGGGGGTGGAGACCCAGTACTTC
TRBV2	NA	NA	TRBJ1-4	CASRPDRLVGEKLFF	TGTGCCAGCAGACCCGACAGGCTGGTGGGTGAAAAACTGTTTTTT
TRBV6-1	NA	NA	TRBJ2-7	CASSAPGLGYEQYF	TGTGCCAGCAGTGCCCCAGGCTTGGGTTACGAGCAGTACTTC
TRBV2	NA	NA	TRBJ2-7	CASSLSPTYEQYF	TGTGCCAGCAGTCTCAGTCCAACCTACGAGCAGTACTTC
TRBV29-1	NA	TRBD1	TRBJ1-2	CSVEDRGYGYTF	TGCAGCGTGGAGGACAGGGGCTATGGCTACACCTTC
TRBV9	once	TRBD1	TRBJ1-4	CASSVAGQGSGDEKLFF	TGTGCCAGCAGCGTAGCTGGACAGGGTTCAGGCGATGAAAAACTGTTTTTT
TRBV12-3/TRBV12-4	NA	NA	TRBJ1-5	CASTGVAEQPQHF	TGTGCCAGCACGGGGGTTGCGGAACAGCCCCAGCATTTT